Below, 22 T cell receptor beta chains from the same sample are listed, as sequenced in a study of blood T cell repertoires in COVID-19 (TCRdb year 2020). The library came from the immunoSEQ multiplex PCR assay. This is the immuneACCESS table as TCRdb keeps it, with only in-frame sequences that have V and J called. A part of the clones is gone; compared with another copy, unresolved V genes explain less than half, and the rest is unexplained. The table for this sample lists fewer than 450,000 clones; 90% of them were counted only once. The ten largest clones capture 0.6% of the sample. Sequenced input: PBMCs or T cells enriched from blood (not recorded which). These receptors came from a man aged 18 to 35 who had recovered from COVID-19.

This chain uses TRBV10-3 with TRBJ2-1; weak D call: TRBD2 (5 bases). The CDR3 loop spans 16 amino acids. The V gene lost 8 bases and the J gene lost 1 base, with 18 bases spanning the gap. From germline, CDR1 is ENHRY and CDR2 SYGVKD. The CDR3 sequence is CAIARGPGSSYNEQFF. DNA of the CDR3: TGTGCCATCGCTCGAGGGCCCGGCTCGTCCTACAATGAGCAGTTCTTC.

This chain uses TRBV11-2 with TRBJ2-3; 7 bases are shared with TRBD2. The V and J ends lost 4 bases and 3 bases, in that order; junction bases with no gene match: 1. Germline lookup yields CDR1 SGHAT and CDR2 FQNNGV. This CDR3 comprises 13 residues. CDR3 nucleotide sequence: TGTGCCAGCAGCTCCGGGGGGACAGATACGCAGTATTTT. Protein sequence: CASSSGGTDTQYF. The full variable domain, its missing parts supplied by reference TRBV11-2 and TRBJ2-3, is EAGVAQSPRYKIIEKRQSVAFWCNPISGHATLYWYQQILGQGPKLLIQFQNNGVVDDSQLPKDRFSAERLKGVDSTLKIQPAKLEDSAVYLCASSSGGTDTQYFGPGTRLTVL.

The V and J genes are TRBV5-4 and TRBJ1-5; perhaps TRBD1 as D (6 bases). This CDR3 spans 14 amino acids. Germline CDR1 is SGHNT and CDR2 is YYREEE (reference sequence). Trimming took off 2 bases at V and 1 base at J, with 7 bases between the two ends. The CDR3 sequence: CASSFQGSNQPQHF. The CDR3 DNA is TGTGCCAGCAGCTTTCAGGGGAGCAATCAGCCCCAGCATTTT.

The chain recombines TRBV14 with TRBJ2-3; 12 positions match TRBD2. V trimming: 1 base; J trimming: 6 bases; junction bases outside the gene matches: 11. The CDR3 runs 18 residues. Per the germline V gene, CDR1 is SGHDN and CDR2 is FVKESK. This CDR3 is CASSQATGLAGGADTQYF. The DNA of the CDR3 is TGTGCCAGCAGCCAAGCAACGGGACTAGCGGGTGGGGCCGATACGCAGTATTTT.

To note about this clone: The sample has other DNA sequences that encode this CDR3 too. The rearrangement uses TRBV11-3 and TRBJ2-1; D gene unclear. Germline V gene data show CDR1 as SGHNT and CDR2 as YENEEA. The CDR3 is 14 residues long. The V end was cut by 1 base, the J end by 0 bases, with 4 bases between. The CDR3 here is CASSLAGSYNEQFF. For the CDR3, the DNA is TGTGCCAGCAGCTTAGCAGGCTCCTACAATGAGCAGTTCTTC.

V usage is TRBV5-4 and J usage is TRBJ2-2; D possibly corresponds to TRBD2 (6 bases). The CDR3 runs to 17 residues. V gave up 0 bases and J gave up 0 bases, with 12 bases separating them. Germline V gives CDR1 SGHNT, CDR2 YYREEE (reference sequence). This CDR3 reads CASSLAGRGSNTGELFF. CDR3 nucleotides: TGTGCCAGCAGCTTGGCCGGGCGGGGATCGAACACCGGGGAGCTGTTTTTT.

This chain joins TRBV11-2 and TRBJ1-3; TRBD1 agrees at 7 bases. The CDR3 length is 16 residues. V dropped 5 bases and J dropped 3; count of bases not matched to a gene: 10. Looked up from germline, CDR1 is SGHAT and CDR2 is FQNNGV. For the CDR3, the DNA is TGTGCCAGCAGCCCCCGTGAGGGGGCGGGTGGAAACACCATATATTTT. It translates to CASSPREGAGGNTIYF.

The CDR3 region has the DNA TGTGCCAGCAGCCCCGTTAGGGACTCATCCTATGGCTACACCTTC. Its protein is CASSPVRDSSYGYTF. This chain joins TRBV3-1 (or the pseudogene TRBV3-2) and TRBJ1-2, with TRBD1 as a possible D gene (5 bases). Per the germline V gene, CDR1 is LGHDT and CDR2 is YNNKEL (reference sequence). Trimming stripped 4 bases from V and 4 bases from J, with 16 bases between. This CDR3 comprises 15 residues.

The chain couples TRBV27 to TRBJ1-1; unclear D gene. CDR3 length equals 13 residues. Germline CDR1 and CDR2: MNHEY and SMNVEV (reference sequence). Trimming pared 5 bases from V and 1 base from J, leaving 8 bases between. CDR3 coding DNA: TGTGCCAGCAGTCTATACAAGAACACTGAAGCTTTCTTT. It is translated as CASSLYKNTEAFF.

The rearrangement links TRBV12-5 to TRBJ1-1; 8 nucleotides match TRBD1. The CDR3 extends over 14 amino acids. Per germline, CDR1 LGHNT and CDR2 FRNRAP. The V gene end was trimmed by 6 bases and the J gene end by 3 bases; junction bases not matched to a gene: 6. The CDR3 loop is CASGPGGVYTEAFF. The CDR3, as DNA: TGTGCTAGTGGCCCAGGGGGCGTTTACACTGAAGCTTTCTTT.

This chain joins TRBV7-2 and TRBJ2-2; D is perhaps TRBD2 (6 bases). V lost 5 bases, J lost 1 base, and 14 bases lay in between. Germline V gene lookup returns CDR1 SGHTA and CDR2 FQGNSA. CDR3 length: 16 residues. CDR3 nucleotides: TGTGCCAGCAGCCGCCGAGGGCGGGGGAACACCGGGGAGCTGTTTTTT. Its translation is CASSRRGRGNTGELFF. Drawing the rest from reference TRBV7-2 and TRBJ2-2, the complete variable domain is GAGVSQSPSNKVTEKGKDVELRCDPISGHTALYWYRQSLGQGLEFLIYFQGNSAPDKSGLPSDRFSAERTGGSVSTLTIQRTQQEDSAVYLCASSRRGRGNTGELFFGEGSRLTVL.

The chain carries TRBV13 and TRBJ1-1; 7 bases match TRBD1. CDR3 length equals 17 residues. CDR1 and CDR2 from the germline V gene are PRHDT and FYEKMQ (reference sequence). V gave up 6 bases and J gave up 0 bases; unmatched junction bases: 13. The CDR3, as DNA: TGTGCCAGCAGGGTAGGGGACAGACGATATATGAACACTGAAGCTTTCTTT. Translation gives CASRVGDRRYMNTEAFF.

The chain employs TRBV2 and TRBJ2-2; 11 bases align to TRBD2. Unmatched junction bases numbered 9, after V lost 2 bases and J lost 1 base. This CDR3 region has 19 residues. Germline CDR1 SNHLY, CDR2 FYNNEI. For the CDR3, the DNA is TGTGCCAGCAGTGAACCACTAGCGGGAGTTAGGCAGAACACCGGGGAGCTGTTTTTT. Translating gives CASSEPLAGVRQNTGELFF.

V is TRBV4-2 and J is TRBJ1-2, with D hard to call. V was clipped by 2 bases and J by 5 bases, with 3 bases between them. This CDR3 has 11 amino acids. Per the germline V gene, CDR1 is LGHNA and CDR2 is YNFKEQ. The CDR3 reads CASSQQYGYTF. The CDR3 region has the DNA TGTGCCAGCAGCCAACAATATGGCTACACCTTC.

V and J are TRBV14 and TRBJ1-2, with 8 bases fitting TRBD1. The CDR3 runs to 14 residues. Germline V gives CDR1 SGHDN, CDR2 FVKESK. Trimming at V came to 4 bases and at J to 6 bases, leaving 7 bases not matched to a gene. CDR3 sequence reads: CASSPTQGGDGYTF. As DNA, the CDR3 is TGTGCCAGCAGCCCCACACAGGGGGGAGATGGCTACACCTTC.

In regard to this clone: One end of the junction is discordant with germline, which a read error may explain. This sequence joins TRBV18 and TRBJ2-2; 7 bases match TRBD2. This CDR3 has 14 residues. Germline lookup yields CDR1 KGHSH and CDR2 LQKENI. The CDR3 here is CASLPASGTGELFF. Here the CDR3 DNA reads TGTGCCAGCTTACCAGCTAGCGGCACCGGGGAGCTGTTTTTT.

The chain couples TRBV4-1 to TRBJ2-1, with 10 bases aligning to TRBD2. The CDR3 extends over 16 amino acids. Germline V CDR1 and CDR2: MGHRA, YSYEKL. J was trimmed by 6 bases and V by 4 bases; bases with no gene match: 9. The CDR3 nucleotides read TGCGCCAGCAGCCCCTTAGTGAGCGGGGGGGCCAATGAGCAGTTCTTC. Amino acids: CASSPLVSGGANEQFF.

The chain joins TRBV2 to TRBJ2-5; maybe TRBD2 (6 bases). Germline V lookup: CDR1 SNHLY, CDR2 FYNNEI. V was cut by 6 bases and J by 3 bases, with 11 bases left in between. The CDR3 runs 13 residues. CDR3 protein: CASSSTREETQYF. The CDR3 DNA reads as TGTGCCAGCAGCTCGACTAGGGAAGAGACCCAGTACTTC.

This clone was observed a handful of times. The chain links TRBV2 to TRBJ2-1; D is uncertain. Deletions cut 1 base from V and 9 bases from J, with 7 bases between. Germline CDR1 reads SNHLY; CDR2 reads FYNNEI. CDR3 length equals 12 residues. As DNA, the CDR3 is TGTGCCAGCAGTGAAGATCTCCGTGAGCAGTTCTTC. It is translated as CASSEDLREQFF.

V usage is TRBV7-8 and J usage is TRBJ1-5, with 8 bases matching TRBD1. The CDR3 consists of 14 residues. V lost 3 bases, J lost 6 bases, and 4 bases stayed unmatched. Germline V lookup: CDR1 SGHVS, CDR2 FQNEAQ. The CDR3 region is CASSLRQGTQPQHF. CDR3 nucleotide sequence: TGTGCCAGCAGCTTGAGACAGGGGACTCAGCCCCAGCATTTT.

The chain is built from TRBV19 and TRBJ1-5, with 7 bases aligning to TRBD1. CDR1 is LNHDA, CDR2 SQIVND, per germline (reference sequence). J gave up 11 bases and V 7 bases, and 14 bases lay outside the gene matches. The CDR3 extends over 14 amino acids. The CDR3: CASTTGTALLAQHF. In DNA form, the CDR3 reads TGTGCCAGTACCACCGGGACAGCTTTGTTGGCCCAGCATTTT.

The V call is TRBV7-2, the J call TRBJ1-5; D gene unclear. Trimming shortened V by 2 bases and J by 7 bases, and 18 bases separated the two germline ends. Looked up from germline, CDR1 is SGHTA and CDR2 is FQGNSA. The CDR3 totals 16 residues. CDR3 nucleotide sequence: TGTGCCAGCAGCTTATCCCGCGGCCTTTCCAAACAGCCCCAGCATTTT. This sequence encodes CASSLSRGLSKQPQHF.